This TCR beta chain came from a study of spatial heterogeneity in lung cancer. About the research overall: The donor population consisted of some 70 patients with untreated, early-stage non-small cell lung cancer. Each unique TCR and UMI combination was seen more than ten times on average in raw reads.

MiXCR was run by TCRdb on the 5' RACE reads, yielding one entry per CDR3 protein. The sample lists roughly 16,000 distinct CDR3 sequences; about 6% were seen once. As to time point: blood at routine non-recurrence follow-up after resection. Frozen PBMC, nontumor lung or tumor provided whole RNA, which was sequenced unsorted. This CDR3 has 15 residues. Germline CDR1 is SNHLY and CDR2 is FYNNEI. J lost 4 bases, V lost 8 bases, and 4 bases had no gene match. The source was PBMCs, collected at follow-up. This TCR derives from a male donor with early-stage non-small cell lung cancer. The rearrangement links TRBV2 to TRBJ2-1; 14 bases are shared with TRBD2. The CDR3 here is CASVGTSGSYNEQFF. CDR3 DNA: TGTGCCAGCGTCGGGACTAGCGGGAGTTACAATGAGCAGTTCTTC.